This T cell receptor (beta chain) originates from a study of CD8 T cells in Susac syndrome. Study details: Within the sequenced group of Susac syndrome patients, roughly six showed active disease and fewer than 10 were in remission. Patients with Susac syndrome had blood drawn and were at that point therapy-naive, on corticosteroids, or on intravenous immunoglobulin alone. General study points: Only a relatively small number of individuals were included in the TCR sequencing and HLA analysis.

The V gene lost 4 bases and the J gene lost 3 bases, with 15 bases spanning the gap. The germline gives CDR1 KGHSH, CDR2 LQKENI. This CDR3 is built from 15 residues. Turning to this clonotype: Its antigen is as yet unknown.

RNA in amounts of roughly 0.45 to 1 ug was reverse transcribed with random hexamers. Amplification of TCR beta CDR3 spanned 54 Vbeta and 13 Jbeta via immunoSEQ multiplex PCR. TCRdb redid the calling of the immunoSEQ multiplex PCR reads with MiXCR, one entry per CDR3 protein. Among roughly 150,000 distinct CDR3 sequences listed, roughly 95% were seen once. The TCR comes from a human donor with Susac syndrome. The source material was CD4+ T cells from PBMCs. The chain couples TRBV18 to TRBJ1-1; the D gene is possibly TRBD1 (5 bases). The DNA of the CDR3 is TGTGCCAGCTCACGCAACAGGCCGACGGACACTGAAGCTTTCTTT. This sequence encodes CASSRNRPTDTEAFF.